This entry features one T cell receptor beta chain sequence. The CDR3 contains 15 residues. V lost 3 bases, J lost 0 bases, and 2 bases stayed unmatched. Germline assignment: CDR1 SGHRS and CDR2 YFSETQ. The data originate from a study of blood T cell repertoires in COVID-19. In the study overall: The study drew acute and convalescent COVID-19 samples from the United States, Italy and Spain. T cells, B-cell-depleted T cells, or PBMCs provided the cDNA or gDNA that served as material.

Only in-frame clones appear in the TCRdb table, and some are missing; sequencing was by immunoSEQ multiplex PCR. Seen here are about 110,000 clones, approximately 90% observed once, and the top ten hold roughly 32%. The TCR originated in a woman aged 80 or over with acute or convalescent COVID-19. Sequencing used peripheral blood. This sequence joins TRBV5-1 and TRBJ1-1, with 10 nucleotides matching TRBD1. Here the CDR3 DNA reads TGCGCCAGCAGCTCGGGACAGGGGTTGAACACTGAAGCTTTCTTT. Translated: CASSSGQGLNTEAFF.